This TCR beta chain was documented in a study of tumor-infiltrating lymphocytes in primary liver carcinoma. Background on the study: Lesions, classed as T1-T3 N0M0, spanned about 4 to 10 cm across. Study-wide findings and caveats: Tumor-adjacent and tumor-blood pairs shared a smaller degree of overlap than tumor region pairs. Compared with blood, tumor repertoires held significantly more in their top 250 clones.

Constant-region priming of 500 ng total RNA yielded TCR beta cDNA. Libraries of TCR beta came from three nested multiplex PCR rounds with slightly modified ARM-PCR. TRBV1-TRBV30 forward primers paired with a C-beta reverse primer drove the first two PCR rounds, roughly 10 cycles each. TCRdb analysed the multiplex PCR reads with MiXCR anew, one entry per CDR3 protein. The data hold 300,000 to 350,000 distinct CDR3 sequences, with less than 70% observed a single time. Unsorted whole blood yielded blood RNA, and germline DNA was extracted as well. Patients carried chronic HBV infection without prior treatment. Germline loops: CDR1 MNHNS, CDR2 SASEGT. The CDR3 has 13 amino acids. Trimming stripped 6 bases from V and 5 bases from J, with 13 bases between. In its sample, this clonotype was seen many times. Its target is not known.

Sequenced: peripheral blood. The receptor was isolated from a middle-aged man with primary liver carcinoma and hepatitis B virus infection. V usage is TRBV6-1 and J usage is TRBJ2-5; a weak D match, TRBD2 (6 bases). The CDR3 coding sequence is TGTGCCAGCAGGAGGGAGGTTCCGGAGACCCAGTACTTC. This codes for CASRREVPETQYF.